These 6 T cell receptor beta chains originate from one sample sequenced in a study of blood T cell repertoires in COVID-19. TCRdb's table, derived via immunoSEQ multiplex PCR, lists solely in-frame clones and lacks some. The sample lists approximately 190,000 clones, 65% to 85% occurring once. Sequencing was performed on PBMCs or T cells enriched from blood (not recorded which). These receptors were taken from a woman aged 25 to 39 who had been exposed to COVID-19.

The chain links TRBV5-8 to TRBJ2-7; D possibly corresponds to TRBD2 (6 bases). The length of the CDR3 is 13 residues. V was trimmed by 6 bases and J by 2 bases, leaving 12 bases between them. Germline loops: CDR1 SGHTS, CDR2 YDEGEE. CDR3 sequence: CASNRDLPYEQYF. Here the CDR3 DNA reads TGTGCCAGCAACCGGGACTTACCCTACGAGCAGTACTTC.

The rearrangement uses TRBV9 and TRBJ2-3; no definite D call. The germline gives CDR1 SGDLS, CDR2 YYNGEE. The CDR3 totals 14 residues. V shed 0 bases and J shed 3 bases, with 8 bases lying between them. CDR3 DNA: TGTGCCAGCAGCGTAGGACACCGAACAGATACGCAGTATTTT. Residues: CASSVGHRTDTQYF. Full variable domain (rest looked up from reference TRBV9 and TRBJ2-3): DSGVTQTPKHLITATGQRVTLRCSPRSGDLSVYWYQQSLDQGLQFLIQYYNGEERAKGNILERFSAQQFPDLHSELNLSSLELGDSALYFCASSVGHRTDTQYFGPGTRLTVL.

This sequence joins TRBV30 and TRBJ1-2; the D gene is possibly TRBD1 (6 bases). Trimming shortened V by 2 bases and J by 5 bases, and 12 bases separated the two germline ends. Germline-derived CDR1 and CDR2 are GTSNPN and SVGIG (reference sequence). The CDR3 extends over 13 amino acids. CDR3 region: CAWSLGGAYGYTF. The CDR3 DNA reads TGTGCCTGGAGTCTGGGGGGGGCATATGGCTACACCTTC.

The rearrangement uses TRBV14 and TRBJ1-2; no definite D call. Looked up from germline, CDR1 is SGHDN and CDR2 is FVKESK. The CDR3 has 12 amino acids. V was cut by 4 bases and J by 3 bases, with 6 bases left in between. Here the CDR3 reads CASSLRDYGYTF. CDR3 DNA: TGTGCCAGCAGCCTCCGAGACTATGGCTACACCTTC. Combining the CDR3 with reference TRBV14 and TRBJ1-2 gives the whole variable domain EAGVTQFPSHSVIEKGQTVTLRCDPISGHDNLYWYRRVMGKEIKFLLHFVKESKQDESGMPNNRFLAERTGGTYSTLKVQPAELEDSGVYFCASSLRDYGYTFGSGTRLTVV.

This clone was detected a few times. The chain joins TRBV5-4 to TRBJ1-2; TRBD1 is a possible D gene (5 bases). V was pared by 4 bases and J by 2 bases, with 18 bases between. The germline V gene encodes CDR1 SGHNT and CDR2 YYREEE (reference sequence). The length of the CDR3 is 16 residues. The CDR3 DNA reads TGTGCCAGCAGCCGTAGCGGGGGTACACAAAACTATGGCTACACCTTC. Amino acid sequence: CASSRSGGTQNYGYTF.

The V and J genes are TRBV3-1 (or the pseudogene TRBV3-2) and TRBJ2-7; no clear D. Germline CDR1 LGHDT, CDR2 YNNKEL (reference sequence). This CDR3 is built from 14 residues. Trimming cost V 0 bases and J 2 bases, with 8 bases left between them. This CDR3 is CASSQDSLAYEQYF. The CDR3 coding sequence is TGTGCCAGCAGCCAAGATAGTCTAGCCTACGAGCAGTACTTC.